This T cell receptor (beta chain) was captured by sequencing in a study of siplizumab effects on memory and regulatory T cells. General study points: Treatment with siplizumab left mappable alloreactive CD4+ clones averaging roughly 66% Treg-derived, compared with 26.9% in controls.

Remarks on this clone: Its antigen is undetermined.

The authors kept the mixed lymphocyte reaction cells in coculture at 37°C for about 6 days. Here immunoSEQ multiplex PCR was the method, and the copy in TCRdb shows in-frame clones only, minus some. Here the sample spans about 470 clones, approximately 71% being singletons. The CDR3 loop spans 15 amino acids. The trim removed 2 bases at V and 6 bases at J, leaving 7 bases unmatched. Germline assignment: CDR1 KGHSH and CDR2 LQKENI. The chain uses TRBV18 and TRBJ2-7, with 10 bases that match TRBD1. The sequencing input was CFSE-low (dividing) CD4+ T cells sorted from an allogeneic mixed lymphocyte reaction. The source is a human donor in good health; the cells came from an allogeneic mixed lymphocyte reaction. CDR3 residues: CASSPGTGDSGEQYF. The CDR3 DNA is TGTGCCAGCTCACCAGGGACAGGGGATTCCGGCGAGCAGTACTTC.